This T cell receptor (beta chain) originates from a study of blood T cell repertoires in COVID-19. On the study more broadly: Material from acute and convalescent COVID-19 was sourced from the United States, Italy and Spain. PBMCs, B-cell-depleted T cells, or T cells were the source of the cDNA or gDNA that made up the material.

The CDR3 totals 14 residues. Germline V gene data show CDR1 as SNHLY and CDR2 as FYNNEI. With V trimmed by 1 base and J by 4 bases, 1 base remained unmatched. Authors' data handling: From reference gene primer amplification, estimates of nucleated cell counts were derived. TCRdb keeps only in-frame clones here, not all; method: immunoSEQ multiplex PCR. V, J and clone size reflect that table, while D and trimming were determined from the DNA. The sample contains some 90,000 clones, around 90% of which appear only once. In its sample, this clone was seen once. The clonotype originates from a man aged 45-60 years with acute or convalescent COVID-19. The rearrangement links TRBV2 to TRBJ1-1, with 9 bases fitting TRBD1. Sequencing was carried out using peripheral blood. CDR3 loop: CASSEETGGTEAFF. DNA for the CDR3: TGTGCCAGCAGTGAAGAGACAGGGGGCACTGAAGCTTTCTTT. Full variable domain (missing parts from reference TRBV2 and TRBJ1-1): EPEVTQTPSHQVTQMGQEVILRCVPISNHLYFYWYRQILGQKVEFLVSFYNNEISEKSEIFDDQFSVERPDGSNFTLKIRSTKLEDSAMYFCASSEETGGTEAFFGQGTRLTVV.